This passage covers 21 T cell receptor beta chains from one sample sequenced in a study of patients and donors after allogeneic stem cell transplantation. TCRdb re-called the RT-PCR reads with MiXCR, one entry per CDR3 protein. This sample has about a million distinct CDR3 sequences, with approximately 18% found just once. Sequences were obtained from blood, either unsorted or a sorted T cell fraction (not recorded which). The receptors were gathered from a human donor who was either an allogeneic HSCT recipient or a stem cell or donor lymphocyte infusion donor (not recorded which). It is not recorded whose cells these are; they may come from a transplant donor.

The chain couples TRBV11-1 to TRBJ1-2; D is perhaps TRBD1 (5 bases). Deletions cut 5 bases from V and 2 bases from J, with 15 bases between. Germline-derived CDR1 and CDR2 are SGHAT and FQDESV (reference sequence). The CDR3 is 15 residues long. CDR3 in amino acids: CASSRRGSANYGYTF. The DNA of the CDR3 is TGTGCCAGCAGCCGCCGGGGCTCCGCGAACTATGGCTACACCTTC.

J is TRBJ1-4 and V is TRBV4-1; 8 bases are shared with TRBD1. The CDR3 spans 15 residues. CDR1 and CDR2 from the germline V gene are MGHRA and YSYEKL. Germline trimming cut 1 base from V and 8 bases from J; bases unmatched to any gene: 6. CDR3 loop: CASSQVRGLREKLFF. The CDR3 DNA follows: TGCGCCAGCAGCCAAGTCAGGGGGCTCCGCGAAAAACTGTTTTTT.

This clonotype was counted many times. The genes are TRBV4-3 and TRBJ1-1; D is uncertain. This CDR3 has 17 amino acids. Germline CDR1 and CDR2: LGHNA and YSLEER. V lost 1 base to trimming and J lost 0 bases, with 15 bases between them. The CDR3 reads CASSQGGAQYMNTEAFF. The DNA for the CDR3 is TGCGCCAGCAGCCAAGGAGGCGCACAGTACATGAACACTGAAGCTTTCTTT.

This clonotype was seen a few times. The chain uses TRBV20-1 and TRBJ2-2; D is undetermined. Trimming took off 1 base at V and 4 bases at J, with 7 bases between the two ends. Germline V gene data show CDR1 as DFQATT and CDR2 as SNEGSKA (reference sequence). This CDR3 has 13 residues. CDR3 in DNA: TGCAGTGCTAGAGCTGAGGCCACCGGGGAGCTGTTTTTT. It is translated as CSARAEATGELFF.

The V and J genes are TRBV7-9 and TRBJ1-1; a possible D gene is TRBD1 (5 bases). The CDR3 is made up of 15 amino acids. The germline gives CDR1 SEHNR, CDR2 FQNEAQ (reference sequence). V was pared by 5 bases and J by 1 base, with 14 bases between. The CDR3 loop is CASSNTGDQNTEAFF. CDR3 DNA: TGTGCCAGCAGCAATACAGGAGACCAGAACACTGAAGCTTTCTTT.

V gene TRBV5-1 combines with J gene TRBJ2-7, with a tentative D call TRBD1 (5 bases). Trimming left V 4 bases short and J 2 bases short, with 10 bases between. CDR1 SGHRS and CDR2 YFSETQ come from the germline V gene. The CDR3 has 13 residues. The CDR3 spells CASSQQETYEQYF. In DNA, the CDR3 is TGCGCCAGCAGCCAACAGGAGACCTACGAGCAGTACTTC.

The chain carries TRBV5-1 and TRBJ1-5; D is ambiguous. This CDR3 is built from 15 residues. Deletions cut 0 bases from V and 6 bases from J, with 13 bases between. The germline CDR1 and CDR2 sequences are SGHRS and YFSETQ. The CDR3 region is CASSLEGRWGQPQHF. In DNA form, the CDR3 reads TGCGCCAGCAGCTTGGAGGGTCGTTGGGGTCAGCCCCAGCATTTT.

The CDR3 is CASSLQAGDNQPQHF. The CDR3 nucleotides are TGTGCCAGCAGTCTACAGGCGGGGGACAATCAGCCCCAGCATTTT. J is TRBJ1-5 and V is TRBV6-1, with D possibly matching TRBD1 (5 bases). The germline gives CDR1 MNHNS, CDR2 SASEGT. V lost 5 bases, J lost 3 bases, and 14 bases lay in between. The CDR3 contains 15 residues.

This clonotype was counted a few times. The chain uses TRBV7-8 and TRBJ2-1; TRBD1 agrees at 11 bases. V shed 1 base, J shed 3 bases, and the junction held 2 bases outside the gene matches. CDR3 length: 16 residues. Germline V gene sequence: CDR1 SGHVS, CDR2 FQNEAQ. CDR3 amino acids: CASSLDGTGGYNEQFF. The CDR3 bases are TGTGCCAGCAGCTTAGATGGGACAGGGGGCTACAATGAGCAGTTCTTC. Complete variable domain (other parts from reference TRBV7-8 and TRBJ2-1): GAGVSQSPRYKVAKRGQDVALRCDPISGHVSLFWYQQALGQGPEFLTYFQNEAQLDKSGLPSDRFFAERPEGSVSTLKIQRTQQEDSAVYLCASSLDGTGGYNEQFFGPGTRLTVL.

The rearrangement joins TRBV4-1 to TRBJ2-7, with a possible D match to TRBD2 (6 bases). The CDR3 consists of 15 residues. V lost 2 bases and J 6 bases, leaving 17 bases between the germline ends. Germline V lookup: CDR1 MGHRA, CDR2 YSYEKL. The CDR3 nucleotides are TGCGCCAGCAGCCAATCCGGGAGCCCCGCTAGCGAGCAGTACTTC. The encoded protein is CASSQSGSPASEQYF.

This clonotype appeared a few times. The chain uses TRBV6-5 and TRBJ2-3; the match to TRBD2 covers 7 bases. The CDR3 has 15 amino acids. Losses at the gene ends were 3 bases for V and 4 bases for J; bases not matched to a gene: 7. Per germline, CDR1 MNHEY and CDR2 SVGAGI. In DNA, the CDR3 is TGTGCCAGCAGTTATACCGCTGCGGGGGCAGATACGCAGTATTTT. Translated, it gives CASSYTAAGADTQYF.

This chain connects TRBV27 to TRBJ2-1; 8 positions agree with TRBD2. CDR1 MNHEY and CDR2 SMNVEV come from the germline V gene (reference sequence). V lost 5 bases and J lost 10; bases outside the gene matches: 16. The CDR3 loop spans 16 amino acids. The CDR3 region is CASSPRGGRLGDEQFF. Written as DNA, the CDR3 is TGTGCCAGCAGTCCCCGGGGGGGCCGGTTGGGGGACGAGCAGTTCTTC.

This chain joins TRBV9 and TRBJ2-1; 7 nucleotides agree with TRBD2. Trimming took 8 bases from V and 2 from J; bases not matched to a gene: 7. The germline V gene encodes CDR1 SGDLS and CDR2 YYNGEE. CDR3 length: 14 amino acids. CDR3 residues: CASAAGVTYNEQFF. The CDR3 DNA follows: TGTGCCAGTGCGGCGGGGGTAACCTACAATGAGCAGTTCTTC.

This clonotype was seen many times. CDR3 nucleotides: TGTGCCATCAGTGGGGGACAGGGCACAGATACGCAGTATTTT. Translating it yields CAISGGQGTDTQYF. The chain links TRBV10-3 to TRBJ2-3; TRBD1 matches 8 bases. Unmatched junction bases numbered 1, after V lost 4 bases and J lost 1 base. The CDR3 contains 14 residues. Germline CDR1 is ENHRY and CDR2 is SYGVKD.

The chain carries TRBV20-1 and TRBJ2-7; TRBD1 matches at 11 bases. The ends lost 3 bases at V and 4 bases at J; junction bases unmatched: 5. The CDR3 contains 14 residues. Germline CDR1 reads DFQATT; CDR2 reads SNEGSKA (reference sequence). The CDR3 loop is CSARKGQGVYEQYF. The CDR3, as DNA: TGCAGTGCTAGGAAGGGACAGGGGGTGTACGAGCAGTACTTC.

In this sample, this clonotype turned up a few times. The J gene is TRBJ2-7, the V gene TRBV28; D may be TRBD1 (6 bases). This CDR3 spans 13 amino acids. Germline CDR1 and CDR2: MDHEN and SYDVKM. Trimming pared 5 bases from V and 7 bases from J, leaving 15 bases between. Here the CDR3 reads CASSRRTAWEQYF. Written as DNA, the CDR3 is TGTGCCAGCAGTCGCCGGACAGCTTGGGAGCAGTACTTC. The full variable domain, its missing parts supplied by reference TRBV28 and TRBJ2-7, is DVKVTQSSRYLVKRTGEKVFLECVQDMDHENMFWYRQDPGLGLRLIYFSYDVKMKEKGDIPEGYSVSREKKERFSLILESASTNQTSMYLCASSRRTAWEQYFGPGTRLTVT.

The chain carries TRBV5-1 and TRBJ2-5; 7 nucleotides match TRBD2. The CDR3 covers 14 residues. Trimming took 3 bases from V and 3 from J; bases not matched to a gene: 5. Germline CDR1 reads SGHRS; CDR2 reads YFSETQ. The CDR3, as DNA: TGCGCCAGCAGCTCCATTACTAGCGAAGAGACCCAGTACTTC. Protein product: CASSSITSEETQYF.

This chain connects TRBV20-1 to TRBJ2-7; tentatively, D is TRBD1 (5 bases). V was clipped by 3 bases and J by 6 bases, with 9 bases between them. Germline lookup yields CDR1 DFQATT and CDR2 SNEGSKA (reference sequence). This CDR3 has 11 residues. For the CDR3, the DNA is TGCAGTGCTAGTGAAGGGGCCGAGCAGTACTTC. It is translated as CSASEGAEQYF.

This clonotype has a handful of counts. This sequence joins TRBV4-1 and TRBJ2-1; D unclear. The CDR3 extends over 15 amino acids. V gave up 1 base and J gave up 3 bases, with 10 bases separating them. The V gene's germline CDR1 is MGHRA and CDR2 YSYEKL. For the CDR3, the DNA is TGCGCCAGCAGCCAAGCGCCTAGTAGCTACAATGAGCAGTTCTTC. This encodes CASSQAPSSYNEQFF.

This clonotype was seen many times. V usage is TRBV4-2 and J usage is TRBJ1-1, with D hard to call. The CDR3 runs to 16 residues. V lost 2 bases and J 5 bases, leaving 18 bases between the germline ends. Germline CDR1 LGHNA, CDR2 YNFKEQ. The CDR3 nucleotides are TGTGCCAGCAGCCAACTCCCCGGTAATGGTGAAACTGAAGCTTTCTTT. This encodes CASSQLPGNGETEAFF.

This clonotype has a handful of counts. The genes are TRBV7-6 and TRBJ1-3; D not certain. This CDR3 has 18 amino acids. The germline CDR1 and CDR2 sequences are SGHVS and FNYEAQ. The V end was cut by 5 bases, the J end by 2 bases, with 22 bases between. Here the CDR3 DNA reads TGTGCCAGCAGCAAGCATCCGGGTTCAAGAGAGCCTGGAAACACCATATATTTT. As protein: CASSKHPGSREPGNTIYF.